The rows below give T cell receptor beta chains drawn from one sample of a study of regulatory T cells in long-lasting Graves disease. TCRdb independently ran MiXCR on the multiplex PCR reads; one entry per CDR3 protein. The sample gives 200,000 to 250,000 distinct CDR3 sequences, 18% of which show up once; less than 25% is in the top ten. The sample here was peripheral blood mononuclear cells (PBMCs), taken at new diagnosis, from a patient treated with antithyroid drugs. The receptors originated from a female donor with Graves disease. Both conserved end residues are part of each CDR3. The order of the fields is clone size, V gene, D gene, J gene, CDR3 DNA, CDR3 protein. A D gene is named only where the DNA matches it firmly. Clone size appears in some rows only: once, few, many, or a class for an expanded clone.

abundance: many
v_gene: TRBV20-1
d_gene: NA
j_gene: TRBJ2-1
CDR3nt: TGCAGTGCTAGAGAGAACTACAATGAGCAGTTCTTC
CDR3aa: CSARENYNEQFF

abundance: few
v_gene: TRBV19
d_gene: NA
j_gene: TRBJ1-4
CDR3nt: TGTGCCAGTAGTCCCCGGGAGCGGGGCACAGCTAATGAAAAACTGTTTTTT
CDR3aa: CASSPRERGTANEKLFF

abundance: many
v_gene: TRBV20-1
d_gene: TRBD1
j_gene: TRBJ2-5
CDR3nt: TGCAGTGCTAGGGAGGACAGGGCCCAAGAGACCCAGTACTTC
CDR3aa: CSAREDRAQETQYF

abundance: few
v_gene: TRBV18
d_gene: NA
j_gene: TRBJ2-1
CDR3nt: TGTGCCAGCTCACCACAGGGCCGCCATGAGCGGTTCTTC
CDR3aa: CASSPQGRHERFF

abundance: many
v_gene: TRBV20-1
d_gene: TRBD1
j_gene: TRBJ2-7
CDR3nt: TGCAGTGCTAGAGATGGGGAACAGGGGTTCTCCTACGAGCAGTACTTC
CDR3aa: CSARDGEQGFSYEQYF

abundance: many
v_gene: TRBV24-1
d_gene: NA
j_gene: TRBJ2-7
CDR3nt: TGTGCCACCATGAGTGCGGGGTCCTACGAGCAGTACTTC
CDR3aa: CATMSAGSYEQYF

abundance: NA
v_gene: TRBV19
d_gene: NA
j_gene: TRBJ2-5
CDR3nt: TGTGCCAGTAGTATAGATTTTAGCTCGGAAGAGACCCAGTACTTC
CDR3aa: CASSIDFSSEETQYF

abundance: many
v_gene: TRBV28
d_gene: NA
j_gene: TRBJ2-2
CDR3nt: TGTGCCAGCTCACCTGTAGGGGGAGGGCCCGCGAACACCGGGGAGCTGTTTTTT
CDR3aa: CASSPVGGGPANTGELFF

abundance: NA
v_gene: TRBV20-1
d_gene: NA
j_gene: TRBJ1-6
CDR3nt: TGCAGTGCCCCGGCTCAGGGAACTTCACCCCTCCACTTT
CDR3aa: CSAPAQGTSPLHF

abundance: many
v_gene: TRBV29-1
d_gene: NA
j_gene: TRBJ2-1
CDR3nt: TGCAGCGTTGAAGTCGAGCTCCAGAATGAGCAGTTCTTC
CDR3aa: CSVEVELQNEQFF

abundance: many
v_gene: TRBV30
d_gene: TRBD2
j_gene: TRBJ2-2
CDR3nt: TGTGCCTGGACCCTAGCGGGAGCGGTTGTCACCGGGGAGCTGTTTTTT
CDR3aa: CAWTLAGAVVTGELFF

abundance: many
v_gene: TRBV5-6
d_gene: NA
j_gene: TRBJ1-3
CDR3nt: TGTGCCAGCAGCTTGAAACCTGGAAACACCATATATTTT
CDR3aa: CASSLKPGNTIYF

abundance: many
v_gene: TRBV12-3/TRBV12-4
d_gene: TRBD2
j_gene: TRBJ2-3
CDR3nt: TGTGCCAGCAGTAGCGGGAGGACCCGGGATACGCAGTATTTT
CDR3aa: CASSSGRTRDTQYF

abundance: many
v_gene: TRBV24-1
d_gene: NA
j_gene: TRBJ1-5
CDR3nt: TGTGCCACCAGTGATTTGTCATTATGGGGGCCCCAGCATTTT
CDR3aa: CATSDLSLWGPQHF

abundance: many
v_gene: TRBV7-9
d_gene: NA
j_gene: TRBJ1-2
CDR3nt: TGTGCCATATGGGGGGATGCGGGAGAGGATGGCTACACCTTC
CDR3aa: CAIWGDAGEDGYTF

abundance: many
v_gene: TRBV12-3/TRBV12-4
d_gene: NA
j_gene: TRBJ2-6
CDR3nt: TGTGCCAGCAGTCGAACAGGGCAATGGGGATCTTCTGGGGCCAACGTCCTGACTTTC
CDR3aa: CASSRTGQWGSSGANVLTF

abundance: many
v_gene: TRBV2
d_gene: NA
j_gene: TRBJ2-1
CDR3nt: TGTGCCAGCAGTAGTAGTAGACACAATGAGCAGTTCTTC
CDR3aa: CASSSSRHNEQFF

abundance: many
v_gene: TRBV12-3/TRBV12-4
d_gene: TRBD1
j_gene: TRBJ1-4
CDR3nt: TGTGCCAGCAGTCCTTGGGGGACAGGTTCTGAAAAACTGTTTTTT
CDR3aa: CASSPWGTGSEKLFF

abundance: many
v_gene: TRBV7-2
d_gene: TRBD1
j_gene: TRBJ1-5
CDR3nt: TGTGCCAGCAGCCGACAGGGTGGCAATCAGCCCCAGCATTTT
CDR3aa: CASSRQGGNQPQHF

abundance: many
v_gene: TRBV11-3
d_gene: TRBD2
j_gene: TRBJ2-1
CDR3nt: TGTGCCAGCAGCTTAGAAGGACTAGCGGTATATCATGGGCAGTTCTTC
CDR3aa: CASSLEGLAVYHGQFF

abundance: NA
v_gene: TRBV9
d_gene: TRBD1
j_gene: TRBJ2-1
CDR3nt: TGTGCCAGCAGCGTACGAGTCGGGACAGGGACCAATGAGCAGTTCTTC
CDR3aa: CASSVRVGTGTNEQFF

abundance: many
v_gene: TRBV5-6
d_gene: TRBD2
j_gene: TRBJ2-3
CDR3nt: TGTGCCAGCAGCTTCCCTAGCGGGATCACAGATACGCAGTATTTT
CDR3aa: CASSFPSGITDTQYF

abundance: few
v_gene: TRBV7-3
d_gene: NA
j_gene: TRBJ2-2
CDR3nt: TGTGCCAGCAGCTTAACCCCGACTAGAGGAGACACCGGGGAGCTGTTTTTT
CDR3aa: CASSLTPTRGDTGELFF

abundance: NA
v_gene: TRBV2
d_gene: TRBD2
j_gene: TRBJ2-5
CDR3nt: TGTGCCAGCAGTGAAGAACTAGCGGGAGGGTTCGGAGAGACCCAGTACTTC
CDR3aa: CASSEELAGGFGETQYF

abundance: many
v_gene: TRBV3-1
d_gene: NA
j_gene: TRBJ2-3
CDR3nt: TGTGCCAGCAGCCAAGAGAGGGCGAGTACGCAGTATTTT
CDR3aa: CASSQERASTQYF

abundance: NA
v_gene: TRBV19
d_gene: NA
j_gene: TRBJ1-3
CDR3nt: TGTGCCAGTAGTATAACTTCGGGCGGGGGTACCATATATTTT
CDR3aa: CASSITSGGGTIYF

abundance: many
v_gene: TRBV7-6
d_gene: NA
j_gene: TRBJ2-7
CDR3nt: TGTGCCAGCAGCTTAGCGGGGGGATTCTCCTACGAGCAGTACTTC
CDR3aa: CASSLAGGFSYEQYF

abundance: many
v_gene: TRBV7-9
d_gene: TRBD2
j_gene: TRBJ2-5
CDR3nt: TGTGCCAGCAGCTTAGGACTAGCGGCACTACACCTCCAAGAGACCCAGTACTTC
CDR3aa: CASSLGLAALHLQETQYF

abundance: many
v_gene: TRBV20-1
d_gene: NA
j_gene: TRBJ1-1
CDR3nt: TGCAGTGCTATGCCTCGGGCTGAAGCTTTCTTT
CDR3aa: CSAMPRAEAFF

abundance: many
v_gene: TRBV30
d_gene: NA
j_gene: TRBJ2-2
CDR3nt: TGTGCCTGGAGTGCCCCCGGACAGTGGACCGGGGAGCTGTTTTTT
CDR3aa: CAWSAPGQWTGELFF

abundance: many
v_gene: TRBV6-1
d_gene: NA
j_gene: TRBJ1-2
CDR3nt: TGTGCCAGCAGATCCTTTCGTGGCGGGGGCTATGGCTACACCTTC
CDR3aa: CASRSFRGGGYGYTF

abundance: NA
v_gene: TRBV12-3/TRBV12-4
d_gene: NA
j_gene: TRBJ1-4
CDR3nt: TGTGCCAGCAGCAACACACCGAAAGAAAAACTGTTTTTT
CDR3aa: CASSNTPKEKLFF

abundance: many
v_gene: TRBV6-1
d_gene: TRBD2
j_gene: TRBJ2-2
CDR3nt: TGTGCCAGCAGTGAAGCCGGGGGGAGCACCGGGGAGCTGTTTTTT
CDR3aa: CASSEAGGSTGELFF

abundance: many
v_gene: TRBV4-3
d_gene: NA
j_gene: TRBJ2-1
CDR3nt: TGTGCCAGCAGCCCCGACTTAGACTCCTACAATGAGCAGTTCTTC
CDR3aa: CASSPDLDSYNEQFF

abundance: many
v_gene: TRBV4-1
d_gene: NA
j_gene: TRBJ1-2
CDR3nt: TGCGCCAGCAGCCACCAGGGACTCAACTATGGCTACACCTTC
CDR3aa: CASSHQGLNYGYTF

abundance: many
v_gene: TRBV6-2/TRBV6-3
d_gene: NA
j_gene: TRBJ2-7
CDR3nt: TGTGCCAGCAGAAATGGAGGGGGGGTCGAGCAGTACTTC
CDR3aa: CASRNGGGVEQYF

abundance: once
v_gene: TRBV7-3
d_gene: NA
j_gene: TRBJ2-6
CDR3nt: TGTGCCACGGGGGAATCTGGGGCCAACGTCCTGACTTTC
CDR3aa: CATGESGANVLTF

abundance: many
v_gene: TRBV19
d_gene: TRBD1
j_gene: TRBJ2-7
CDR3nt: TGTGCCAGTACGAAATCTCATGGACAGGCGTCCTACGAGCAGTACTTC
CDR3aa: CASTKSHGQASYEQYF

abundance: many
v_gene: TRBV24-1
d_gene: NA
j_gene: TRBJ1-2
CDR3nt: TGTGCCACCAGTGACTATGCCGGGGACTACACCTTC
CDR3aa: CATSDYAGDYTF

abundance: many
v_gene: TRBV29-1
d_gene: NA
j_gene: TRBJ1-3
CDR3nt: TGCAGCGTTGAAGATCCCCGATATGGAAACACCATATATTTT
CDR3aa: CSVEDPRYGNTIYF

abundance: many
v_gene: TRBV10-2
d_gene: NA
j_gene: TRBJ2-5
CDR3nt: TGCGCCAGCAGTGACGCAGGAGAGACCCAGTACTTC
CDR3aa: CASSDAGETQYF

abundance: many
v_gene: TRBV7-8
d_gene: NA
j_gene: TRBJ1-2
CDR3nt: TGTGCCAGCAGCTTGCTCCCTAAAAATGGCTACACCTTC
CDR3aa: CASSLLPKNGYTF

abundance: many
v_gene: TRBV12-3/TRBV12-4
d_gene: NA
j_gene: TRBJ1-1
CDR3nt: TGTGCCAGCAGCCCCTCCCCGGCCCTAACAGGTGAAGCTTTCTTT
CDR3aa: CASSPSPALTGEAFF

abundance: many
v_gene: TRBV11-2
d_gene: NA
j_gene: TRBJ2-3
CDR3nt: TGTGCCAGCAGCTTAGTTCCTTGGGGGCTAGAGGATACGCAGTATTTT
CDR3aa: CASSLVPWGLEDTQYF

abundance: many
v_gene: TRBV19
d_gene: NA
j_gene: TRBJ1-1
CDR3nt: TGTGCCAGTAAAAAGGCCATGAACACTGAAGCTTTCTTT
CDR3aa: CASKKAMNTEAFF

abundance: many
v_gene: TRBV5-1
d_gene: TRBD1
j_gene: TRBJ1-2
CDR3nt: TGCGCCAGCAGCTTGGCAGCCAGACAGGGGGCGCTGGGCTACACCTTC
CDR3aa: CASSLAARQGALGYTF

abundance: NA
v_gene: TRBV20-1
d_gene: TRBD2
j_gene: TRBJ2-7
CDR3nt: TGCAGTGCTCCGGGGGGGAGCCTCTACGAGCAGTACTTC
CDR3aa: CSAPGGSLYEQYF

abundance: many
v_gene: TRBV6-1
d_gene: TRBD2
j_gene: TRBJ2-1
CDR3nt: TGTGCCAGCAGTCCTCGGACTAGCGGGATTTCCAATGAGCAGTTCTTC
CDR3aa: CASSPRTSGISNEQFF

abundance: many
v_gene: TRBV13
d_gene: TRBD2
j_gene: TRBJ2-3
CDR3nt: TGTGCCAGCAGCCGGCTAGCGGGAGCAAAAGATACGCAGTATTTT
CDR3aa: CASSRLAGAKDTQYF

abundance: many
v_gene: TRBV2
d_gene: TRBD2
j_gene: TRBJ2-2
CDR3nt: TGTGCCGGGGCACGCGGGAGGGCGGCGAACACCGGGGAGCTGTTTTTT
CDR3aa: CAGARGRAANTGELFF

abundance: NA
v_gene: TRBV19
d_gene: TRBD1
j_gene: TRBJ2-1
CDR3nt: TGTGCCAGTAGTTTCCGGACAGGGGGCAATGAGCAGTTCTTC
CDR3aa: CASSFRTGGNEQFF

abundance: many
v_gene: TRBV18
d_gene: TRBD2
j_gene: TRBJ2-1
CDR3nt: TGTGCCAGCTCACCCTCCAGCGGGAGGATAAGTGAGCAGTTCTTC
CDR3aa: CASSPSSGRISEQFF

abundance: many
v_gene: TRBV12-3/TRBV12-4
d_gene: NA
j_gene: TRBJ1-1
CDR3nt: TGTGCCAGCAGTTTATCGGGGGCGCTCACTGAAGCTTTCTTT
CDR3aa: CASSLSGALTEAFF

abundance: many
v_gene: TRBV24-1
d_gene: NA
j_gene: TRBJ1-1
CDR3nt: TGTGCCACCAGTGATAGCCAGGCCCGCAATGCTTTCTTT
CDR3aa: CATSDSQARNAFF

abundance: many
v_gene: TRBV9
d_gene: NA
j_gene: TRBJ1-3
CDR3nt: TGTGCCAGCAGCGCTACCACCAACTCTGGAAACACCATATATTTT
CDR3aa: CASSATTNSGNTIYF

abundance: many
v_gene: TRBV7-2
d_gene: NA
j_gene: TRBJ2-2
CDR3nt: TGTGCCAGCAGCGCACGGGGGTCGGCAGGAAAGAACACCGGGGAGCTGTTTTTT
CDR3aa: CASSARGSAGKNTGELFF

abundance: many
v_gene: TRBV29-1
d_gene: NA
j_gene: TRBJ2-3
CDR3nt: TGCAGCGTGGGGGACATTACAGATACGCAGTATTTT
CDR3aa: CSVGDITDTQYF

abundance: many
v_gene: TRBV3-1
d_gene: NA
j_gene: TRBJ2-3
CDR3nt: TGTGCCAGCAGCCCATCGGACGGCACAGATACGCAGTATTTT
CDR3aa: CASSPSDGTDTQYF